A selection of T cell receptor beta chains follows, all from one sample in a study of T cells in Graves' hyperthyroidism and ophthalmopathy. TCRdb re-analysed the multiplex PCR reads in MiXCR, keeping a single row per CDR3 protein. The sample holds under 350,000 distinct CDR3 sequences, less than 30% seen once. The sample taken for sequencing was blood. Source of these receptors: a man in his forties or fifties with Graves' hyperthyroidism that later progressed to Graves' ophthalmopathy. Both conserved end residues are part of each CDR3. The D gene is left open where the match is weak. Clone size is not always given. Where it is, it says once, few, many or a class for expanded clones.

CASSYRDTNTEAFF	TGTGCCAGCAGCTACCGGGACACGAACACTGAAGCTTTCTTT	many	TRBV11-2	TRBJ1-1	-
CASSTRAGANVLTF	TGTGCCAGCAGCACCAGGGCTGGGGCCAACGTCCTGACTTTC	many	TRBV7-9	TRBJ2-6	-
CASSYDLGRPQHF	TGTGCCAGCAGTTACGACTTGGGTCGGCCCCAGCATTTT	-	TRBV6-2/TRBV6-3	TRBJ1-5	-
CAGGTRRGELFF	TGTGCCGGGGGGACTAGACGCGGGGAGCTGTTTTTT	many	TRBV12-3/TRBV12-4	TRBJ2-2	TRBD2
CASTLRDRVAKNIQYF	TGTGCCAGCACACTCCGGGACAGGGTAGCCAAAAACATTCAGTACTTC	many	TRBV2	TRBJ2-4	TRBD1
CASSWTEGFYSNQPQHF	TGTGCCAGCAGTTGGACGGAAGGATTCTATAGCAATCAGCCCCAGCATTTT	many	TRBV6-2/TRBV6-3	TRBJ1-5	-
CATSSRTSPGANVLTF	TGTGCCACCAGTTCTAGGACATCTCCTGGGGCCAACGTCCTGACTTTC	many	TRBV24-1	TRBJ2-6	-
CASRVTGDPTEAFF	TGTGCCAGCAGGGTCACAGGGGACCCCACTGAAGCTTTCTTT	many	TRBV6-1	TRBJ1-1	TRBD1
CAISEGTSNTGELFF	TGTGCCATCAGTGAAGGGACTTCGAACACCGGGGAGCTGTTTTTT	many	TRBV10-3	TRBJ2-2	-
CSASSQETQYF	TGCAGTGCTAGCAGCCAAGAGACCCAGTACTTC	many	TRBV20-1	TRBJ2-5	-
CASSSPGTSGKGGWNEQYF	TGTGCCAGCAGTTCCCCCGGGACTAGCGGGAAAGGGGGTTGGAACGAGCAGTACTTC	many	TRBV7-8	TRBJ2-7	TRBD2
CASSTLALAGGPSEQYF	TGTGCCAGCAGTACTCTCGCCCTAGCGGGAGGTCCAAGCGAGCAGTACTTC	-	TRBV6-2/TRBV6-3	TRBJ2-7	TRBD2
CASSSGLDYGYTF	TGCGCCAGCAGCTCGGGCCTTGACTATGGCTACACCTTC	many	TRBV5-1	TRBJ1-2	-
CASSFRDRGPSITGELFF	TGCGCCAGCAGCTTCCGGGACAGGGGGCCTTCTATTACCGGGGAGCTGTTTTTT	many	TRBV5-1	TRBJ2-2	TRBD1
CATSDLMGTDTQYF	TGTGCCACCAGTGATCTGATGGGTACAGATACGCAGTATTTT	many	TRBV24-1	TRBJ2-3	-
CAIKGTGGDRKAFF	TGTGCCATCAAGGGAACAGGGGGTGACCGGAAAGCTTTCTTT	many	TRBV10-3	TRBJ1-1	TRBD1
CASRGPGTQYF	TGTGCCAGCAGAGGCCCCGGGACCCAGTACTTC	many	TRBV27	TRBJ2-5	-
CASRDRGHSPLHF	TGTGCCAGCAGAGACAGGGGGCATTCACCCCTCCACTTT	-	TRBV27	TRBJ1-6	TRBD1
CASSDLAEEAFF	TGTGCCAGCAGTGATCTGGCTGAGGAAGCTTTCTTT	once	TRBV6-2/TRBV6-3	TRBJ1-1	-